These 17 T cell receptor beta chains were all obtained from the same sample, sequenced in a study of cytomegalovirus exposure and HLA in healthy donors. 60 Vbeta and 13 Jbeta primers were used in PCR. Data came from immunoSEQ multiplex PCR; TCRdb stores just in-frame clones and leaves some out. There are roughly 100,000 clones in the sample; less than 80% occur only once, and approximately 1.2% lies in the top ten. Sample: PBMCs. The receptors stem from a man aged 30-40 years in good health and CMV-seronegative.

The chain links TRBV19 to TRBJ1-1; D is unclear. This CDR3 has 17 residues. Germline V gene sequence: CDR1 LNHDA, CDR2 SQIVND (reference sequence). V was shortened by 0 bases and J by 1 base, with 15 bases between the two germline ends. The CDR3 DNA reads as TGTGCCAGTAGTATAGATAGTTATCGGGGATCGAACACTGAAGCTTTCTTT. Amino acid sequence: CASSIDSYRGSNTEAFF.

The DNA for the CDR3 is TGTGCCAGCTCACCTCCACCGGGACAGGGTTCCTACGAGCAGTACTTC. It yields the protein CASSPPPGQGSYEQYF. The rearrangement uses TRBV18 and TRBJ2-7; 9 bases are a match to TRBD1. The CDR3 runs 16 residues. Trimming removed 3 bases from V and 1 base from J; junction bases left unmatched: 7. The germline CDR1 and CDR2 sequences are KGHSH and LQKENI.

The genes are TRBV4-3 and TRBJ2-3; the D gene is possibly TRBD2 (7 bases). Germline assignment: CDR1 LGHNA and CDR2 YSLEER. V gave up 5 bases and J gave up 9 bases, with 27 bases separating them. This CDR3 is built from 17 residues. CDR3 sequence reads: CASSTFLGGGAGGTQYF. DNA for the CDR3: TGCGCCAGCAGCACCTTTCTAGGTGGGGGGGCAGGAGGGACGCAGTATTTT.

The chain is built from TRBV10-3 and TRBJ2-1; 8 bases align to TRBD2. Looked up from germline, CDR1 is ENHRY and CDR2 is SYGVKD. This CDR3 has 19 amino acids. Unmatched junction bases numbered 12, after V lost 0 bases and J lost 2 bases. The CDR3 DNA reads as TGTGCCATCAGTGAGTCTGAGACTAGCGTAAACCGAACCTACAATGAGCAGTTCTTC. Translation: CAISESETSVNRTYNEQFF.

The chain joins TRBV6-1 to TRBJ1-2; unclear D gene. This CDR3 has 13 amino acids. Trimming cost V 1 base and J 7 bases, with 10 bases left between them. Germline V CDR1 and CDR2: MNHNS, SASEGT. The CDR3: CASSEGVGVGYTF. CDR3 nucleotide sequence: TGTGCCAGCAGTGAAGGAGTGGGAGTTGGCTACACCTTC.

The CDR3 protein is CASSPGLEGYTF. The CDR3 coding sequence is TGCGCCAGCAGCCCGGGACTGGAGGGCTACACCTTC. The chain couples TRBV5-1 to TRBJ1-2; possible D gene TRBD1, 5 bases. The germline CDR1 and CDR2 sequences are SGHRS and YFSETQ. The V end lost 4 bases, the J end lost 8 bases, and 12 bases lay between the germline ends. The CDR3 covers 12 residues.

The V call is TRBV7-9, the J call TRBJ2-7; the match to TRBD2 covers 9 bases. J lost 3 bases, V lost 4 bases, and 7 bases had no gene match. From germline, CDR1 is SEHNR and CDR2 FQNEAQ (reference sequence). The CDR3 is made up of 15 amino acids. The CDR3 spells CASSYSGSFNYEQYF. The CDR3 DNA is TGTGCCAGCAGCTATAGCGGGAGTTTCAACTACGAGCAGTACTTC.

The chain recombines TRBV29-1 with TRBJ1-1; possibly TRBD1 for D (6 bases). V shed 6 bases and J shed 1 base, with 24 bases lying between them. CDR3 length equals 17 residues. CDR1 and CDR2 (germline): SQVTM, ANQGSEA. The CDR3 loop is CSVGGGSWTDRNTEAFF. For the CDR3, the DNA is TGCAGCGTCGGGGGGGGATCATGGACAGACAGGAACACTGAAGCTTTCTTT.

Only a few counts were recorded for this clone. This rearrangement joins TRBV10-1 to TRBJ2-7, with 10 nucleotides matching TRBD2. J lost 5 bases, V lost 9 bases, and 10 bases had no gene match. Germline-derived CDR1 and CDR2 are WNHNN and SYGVQD (reference sequence). This CDR3 is built from 14 residues. DNA of the CDR3: TGCGCCAGTTCCTCTAGCGGGAGAACCCACGAGCAGTACTTC. Encoded protein: CASSSSGRTHEQYF.

This chain links TRBV4-1 with TRBJ2-3; 9 bases map to TRBD2. There are 15 residues in the CDR3. V lost 5 bases and J lost 0; bases outside the gene matches: 3. Germline CDR1 MGHRA, CDR2 YSYEKL. For the CDR3, the DNA is TGCGCCAGCAGCGTGCGGGGGGGTAGCACAGATACGCAGTATTTT. This translates into CASSVRGGSTDTQYF.

CDR3 bases: TGTGCCAGCAGAAGGGGTACAGGGGGCGATCAGCCCCAGCATTTT. This codes for CASRRGTGGDQPQHF. The rearrangement uses TRBV4-2 and TRBJ1-5, with TRBD1 matching 9 bases. The trim removed 6 bases at V and 5 bases at J, leaving 8 bases unmatched. CDR3 length: 15 residues. Germline V gene lookup returns CDR1 LGHNA and CDR2 YNFKEQ.

The chain couples TRBV18 to TRBJ1-3; 9 bases line up with TRBD1. The V segment lost 4 bases and the J segment 3 bases; nucleotides outside the gene matches: 4. There are 15 residues in the CDR3. Germline CDR1 and CDR2: KGHSH and LQKENI. CDR3 in DNA: TGTGCCAGCTCACTTGGACAGGGGTATGGAAACACCATATATTTT. Translation gives CASSLGQGYGNTIYF.

The genes are TRBV10-2 and TRBJ1-6; 7 positions agree with TRBD1. CDR3 size: 15 residues. The V segment lost 5 bases and the J segment 13 bases; nucleotides outside the gene matches: 14. Per germline, CDR1 WSHSY and CDR2 SAAADI. The CDR3, as DNA: TGCGCCAGCAGTCCCGGAACTACAGGGGATACTCCCCTCCACTTT. The encoded protein is CASSPGTTGDTPLHF.

This clone is a singleton in its sample. The chain joins TRBV28 to TRBJ2-1; 13 positions agree with TRBD2. The CDR3 consists of 15 residues. The ends lost 6 bases at V and 9 bases at J; junction bases unmatched: 8. CDR1 and CDR2 (germline): MDHEN, SYDVKM. CDR3 residues: CASRPRTSGRGEQFF. The CDR3 DNA is TGTGCCAGCAGACCGCGGACTAGCGGGAGAGGTGAGCAGTTCTTC.

V gene TRBV9 combines with J gene TRBJ1-6; 7 nucleotides match TRBD1. The CDR3 runs to 15 residues. V gave up 3 bases and J gave up 6 bases; unmatched junction bases: 6. The germline CDR1 and CDR2 sequences are SGDLS and YYNGEE. The CDR3 loop reads CASSAMQGGNSPLHF. In DNA, the CDR3 is TGTGCCAGCAGCGCTATGCAGGGGGGTAATTCACCCCTCCACTTT.

The chain carries TRBV6-1 and TRBJ2-7; 7 bases agree with TRBD1. This CDR3 contains 15 residues. CDR1 and CDR2 from the germline V gene are MNHNS and SASEGT. V trimming: 7 bases; J trimming: 3 bases; junction bases outside the gene matches: 12. The CDR3 region has the DNA TGTGCCAGCACCCGTGTGGAACAGGGGATCTACGAGCAGTACTTC. Translated, it gives CASTRVEQGIYEQYF.

This sequence joins TRBV5-1 and TRBJ2-3; D might be TRBD2 (6 bases). The V gene lost 0 bases and the J gene lost 1 base, with 15 bases spanning the gap. CDR3 size: 17 residues. The V gene's germline CDR1 is SGHRS and CDR2 YFSETQ. The CDR3 loop reads CASSLALALLGTDTQYF. CDR3 sequence (DNA): TGCGCCAGCAGCTTGGCTCTAGCGCTTCTCGGCACAGATACGCAGTATTTT.